This T cell receptor (beta chain) appears in the sequencing data of a study of CD8 T cells in Susac syndrome (dated 2019 in TCRdb). The study in broad terms: The study used repertoire sequencing to test whether antigen drove CD8+ T cell activation and differentiation in Susac syndrome.

Peripheral blood CD8+ and CD4+ T cells from healthy donors, Susac syndrome patients and multiple sclerosis patients were profiled by high-throughput TCR beta sequencing. The multiple sclerosis controls were treatment-naive patients who had stable or active relapsing-remitting disease and met the revised McDonald criteria. Bulk CD8+ and CD4+ T cells were purified by magnetic negative isolation, whereas CD8+ TEMRA cells were enriched by FACS. Blood was collected in EDTA tubes and processed within 24 hours, with PBMCs isolated through density gradient centrifugation. PBMCs intended for TCR sequencing were cryopreserved in liquid nitrogen and were subsequently thawed in a 37 degrees C water bath. The sorted or isolated CD4+, CD8+ and CD8+ TEMRA cells had a purity of 90% or higher. RNA was extracted with the RNeasy kit and about 0.45 to 1 ug was reverse transcribed using random hexamers. The immunoSEQ multiplex PCR assay, covering 54 Vbeta and 13 Jbeta segments, was used to amplify TCR beta CDR3 regions. PCR amplification bias was corrected using a synthetic template baseline for primer optimization and computational correction. In the paper's pipeline: Only productive sequences were kept, with reads annotated to V, D and J genes according to IMGT and analyzed in immunoSEQ Analyzer. Clonality was calculated as one minus the Shannon entropy normalized by log2 of the number of productive unique sequences. For each patient and control, public and private clones were evaluated within the 100 most prevalent clones. Susac-specific clones were defined as absent from healthy and MS cohorts, 850 to 1,300 published viral clones and other ImmuneACCESS disease sequences. TCRdb ran its own pipeline on the public reads, namely fastp trimming at Q25 and MiXCR clone calling, and kept in-frame beta chains. CDR3 protein duplicates are merged, each entry listing the most common genes and DNA. The V and J calls and clone size are TCRdb's, not the authors'. The sample includes 150,000 to 200,000 distinct CDR3 sequences, with about 93% observed a single time. Of the sample, under 0.095% falls within the top ten clones.

There are 15 amino acids in the CDR3, from cysteine to phenylalanine inclusive. CDR3 DNA is the only sequence kept; it has 45 bases, read in frame from the first base. V loses 1 base of germline sequence and J loses 0 bases, and the interval between the two ends is 10 bases. According to the germline V gene (reference sequence), CDR1 reads LNHDA and CDR2 reads SQIVND. Notes on this clonotype: Its antigen specificity is not known. No base qualities exist here, and no much larger clone lies one base off it.

Overall study results and their limits: The number of individuals in the TCR sequencing and HLA analysis was acknowledged as relatively small.

The sequence derives from a human donor with multiple sclerosis. What was sequenced was CD4+ T cells from PBMCs. This chain is built from TRBV19 and TRBJ2-7; there is no confident call for the D gene. Read as DNA, the sequence is TGTGCCAGTAGTATAGCCGGCAGTAGCTCCTACGAGCAGTACTTC. Its protein is CASSIAGSSSYEQYF.